One and the same sample provided the 27 T cell receptor beta chains below, sequenced in a study of blood T cell repertoires in COVID-19. Some clones are missing from TCRdb's copy, which holds only in-frame ones; the method was immunoSEQ multiplex PCR. Of about 150,000 clones in the sample, around 85% were seen once. Sequencing input: peripheral blood. These receptors originate from a man in his 60s with COVID-19, enrolled during active disease.

The genes are TRBV5-1 and TRBJ2-3, with TRBD1 matching 9 bases. V lost 5 bases, J lost 1 base, and 5 bases stayed unmatched. Germline V gene lookup returns CDR1 SGHRS and CDR2 YFSETQ. This CDR3 is built from 15 residues. The CDR3 sequence is CASRRDRERTDTQYF. The CDR3 DNA follows: TGCGCCAGCAGGAGGGACAGGGAACGCACAGATACGCAGTATTTT.

This chain connects TRBV2 to TRBJ2-7, with 11 bases fitting TRBD2. The CDR3 sequence is 16 residues long. The V and J ends lost 6 bases and 2 bases, in that order; junction bases with no gene match: 9. CDR1 SNHLY and CDR2 FYNNEI come from the germline V gene. CDR3 amino acids: CASRKPGTSGPYEQYF. The CDR3 nucleotides read TGTGCCAGCAGAAAGCCTGGGACTAGCGGACCCTACGAGCAGTACTTC.

This rearrangement joins TRBV27 to TRBJ2-7, with a possible D match to TRBD2 (6 bases). Germline CDR1 and CDR2: MNHEY and SMNVEV (reference sequence). Trimming removed 5 bases at V and 5 bases at J, with 16 bases between. The CDR3 runs 14 residues. In nucleotides, the CDR3 is TGTGCCAGCAGTCCGGCTGGGGGGATCCACGAGCAGTACTTC. Translation gives CASSPAGGIHEQYF.

J is TRBJ1-1 and V is TRBV5-6; TRBD1 matches 7 bases. This CDR3 has 15 amino acids. V trimming: 5 bases; J trimming: 1 base; junction bases outside the gene matches: 8. Germline CDR1 SGHDT, CDR2 YYEEEE. CDR3 sequence: CASRLQTGRNTEAFF. DNA of the CDR3: TGTGCCAGCAGACTCCAGACAGGGAGGAACACTGAAGCTTTCTTT.

The V call is TRBV29-1, the J call TRBJ2-1; 8 bases are a match to TRBD1. Germline V gene sequence: CDR1 SQVTM, CDR2 ANQGSEA. The junction had 2 bases not matched to a gene; V was cut back by 2 bases and J by 8 bases. The CDR3 loop spans 12 amino acids. CDR3 coding DNA: TGCAGCGTTGAAAGACAGGGGTATGAGCAGTTCTTC. It translates to CSVERQGYEQFF.

This chain uses TRBV10-3 with TRBJ2-7, with a weak D call TRBD2 (5 bases). Germline V lookup: CDR1 ENHRY, CDR2 SYGVKD. The V end was cut by 8 bases, the J end by 1 base, with 12 bases between. The CDR3 spans 13 residues. The CDR3 DNA follows: TGTGCCATCTCCCGAGCGGAATCCTACGAGCAGTACTTC. Amino acids: CAISRAESYEQYF.

The CDR3 region is CASSFGIQGVSEQYF. CDR3 nucleotides: TGTGCCAGCAGCTTCGGGATACAGGGGGTCTCCGAGCAGTACTTC. This chain connects TRBV7-9 to TRBJ2-7; 8 positions match TRBD1. From germline, CDR1 is SEHNR and CDR2 FQNEAQ (reference sequence). Trimming removed 3 bases from V and 6 bases from J; junction bases left unmatched: 10. The CDR3 extends over 15 amino acids.

The CDR3 sequence is CASSQDQGTDTQYF. The CDR3 nucleotides are TGTGCCAGCAGCCAAGATCAGGGCACAGATACGCAGTATTTT. V and J are TRBV3-1 (or the pseudogene TRBV3-2) and TRBJ2-3; D gene ambiguous. Germline V gene sequence: CDR1 LGHDT, CDR2 YNNKEL (reference sequence). The CDR3 spans 14 residues. The V end lost 0 bases, the J end lost 1 base, and 5 bases lay between the germline ends.

This clone was detected once. The genes are TRBV5-1 and TRBJ1-6; D unclear. Trimming left V 3 bases short and J 0 bases short, with 7 bases between. This CDR3 has 15 amino acids. CDR1 and CDR2 (germline): SGHRS, YFSETQ. The CDR3 region is CASSSESSYNSPLHF. CDR3 nucleotides: TGCGCCAGCAGCTCGGAGAGCTCCTATAATTCACCCCTCCACTTT.

The chain links TRBV18 to TRBJ2-7, with 12 positions matching TRBD1. V gave up 0 bases and J gave up 7 bases; unmatched junction bases: 7. CDR3 length: 16 residues. Per germline, CDR1 KGHSH and CDR2 LQKENI. The CDR3 nucleotides are TGTGCCAGCTCACCACCTGCGGGACAGGGGGCGCGGGAGCAGTACTTC. Protein: CASSPPAGQGAREQYF.

The sample holds a few counts of this clone. The genes are TRBV11-2 and TRBJ1-2; 9 positions agree with TRBD1. The J segment lost 9 bases and the V segment lost 5 bases, leaving 10 bases of the junction unmatched. This CDR3 has 14 residues. Germline CDR1 and CDR2: SGHAT and FQNNGV. CDR3 in amino acids: CASSGVRDRESYTF. CDR3 DNA: TGTGCCAGCAGCGGAGTCCGGGACAGGGAAAGCTACACCTTC.

This clone was counted between two and nine times. The V call is TRBV7-2, the J call TRBJ2-3; 9 nucleotides match TRBD1. J was trimmed by 3 bases and V by 1 base; bases with no gene match: 5. The CDR3 loop spans 16 amino acids. Germline CDR1 and CDR2: SGHTA and FQGNSA. DNA of the CDR3: TGTGCCAGCAGCTTAGGAGGGACAGGGCGAACAGATACGCAGTATTTT. Residues: CASSLGGTGRTDTQYF. Drawing the rest from reference TRBV7-2 and TRBJ2-3, the complete variable domain is GAGVSQSPSNKVTEKGKDVELRCDPISGHTALYWYRQSLGQGLEFLIYFQGNSAPDKSGLPSDRFSAERTGGSVSTLTIQRTQQEDSAVYLCASSLGGTGRTDTQYFGPGTRLTVL.

The rearrangement links TRBV4-1 to TRBJ1-6; 7 positions agree with TRBD1. Losses at the gene ends were 3 bases for V and 5 bases for J; bases not matched to a gene: 7. Germline V gives CDR1 MGHRA, CDR2 YSYEKL. The CDR3 extends over 16 amino acids. The DNA for the CDR3 is TGCGCCAGCAGCCAGGGCCGGGACAGAAATAATTCACCCCTCCACTTT. This encodes CASSQGRDRNNSPLHF.

The rearrangement joins TRBV5-1 to TRBJ2-6; possible D gene TRBD2, 5 bases. The germline CDR1 and CDR2 sequences are SGHRS and YFSETQ. The CDR3 is 16 amino acids. V gave up 3 bases and J gave up 0 bases, with 10 bases separating them. As DNA, the CDR3 is TGCGCCAGCAGCTCGTACGGGGACTCTGGGGCCAACGTCCTGACTTTC. Residues: CASSSYGDSGANVLTF.

V gene TRBV6-1 combines with J gene TRBJ2-5; D perhaps matches TRBD1 (6 bases). Trimming removed 3 bases at V and 10 bases at J, with 21 bases between. This CDR3 comprises 15 residues. The germline gives CDR1 MNHNS, CDR2 SASEGT. The CDR3 protein is CASSETGPRQDSQYF. CDR3 DNA: TGTGCCAGCAGTGAGACAGGTCCTCGACAGGACAGCCAGTACTTC.

V usage is TRBV7-9 and J usage is TRBJ1-1; D unclear. The V end was cut by 9 bases, the J end by 0 bases, with 11 bases between. Germline V gene sequence: CDR1 SEHNR, CDR2 FQNEAQ (reference sequence). The CDR3 is made up of 13 amino acids. DNA of the CDR3: TGTGCCAGTGACCGGGGATTGAACACTGAAGCTTTCTTT. Protein: CASDRGLNTEAFF. Using reference TRBV7-9 and TRBJ1-1 for the parts outside the CDR3, the full variable domain is DTGVSQNPRHKITKRGQNVTFRCDPISEHNRLYWYRQTLGQGPEFLTYFQNEAQLEKSRLLSDRFSAERPKGSFSTLEIQRTEQGDSAMYLCASDRGLNTEAFFGQGTRLTVV.

V and J are TRBV7-2 and TRBJ1-3; D gene unclear. The CDR3 sequence is 14 residues long. Germline loops: CDR1 SGHTA, CDR2 FQGNSA. V gave up 3 bases and J gave up 1 base, with 7 bases separating them. The CDR3 coding sequence is TGTGCCAGCAGCTTCGCAGGATCTGGAAACACCATATATTTT. This gives the protein CASSFAGSGNTIYF.

This sequence joins TRBV4-3 and TRBJ1-6; D call uncertain. Trimming cost V 0 bases and J 3 bases, with 12 bases left between them. From germline, CDR1 is LGHNA and CDR2 YSLEER. The CDR3 runs 17 residues. The CDR3 bases are TGCGCCAGCAGCCAAGAAGAACCGCGAATCTATAATTCACCCCTCCACTTT. Residues: CASSQEEPRIYNSPLHF.

This clone was detected only a few times. V usage is TRBV27 and J usage is TRBJ2-2, with 7 bases fitting TRBD1. Looked up from germline, CDR1 is MNHEY and CDR2 is SMNVEV (reference sequence). V lost 6 bases and J lost 2; bases outside the gene matches: 12. The CDR3 spans 17 residues. The CDR3 DNA reads TGTGCCAGCAGCCCCGGAACAGGACAGGTCAACACCGGGGAGCTGTTTTTT. Translation gives CASSPGTGQVNTGELFF.

This clone has only one observation. The chain is built from TRBV24-1 and TRBJ2-5; no firm D call. CDR1 is KGHDR and CDR2 is SFDVKD in the germline V gene. V lost 5 bases and J 4 bases, leaving 4 bases between the germline ends. There are 11 residues in the CDR3. In nucleotides, the CDR3 is TGTGCCACCAGTGCCAGAGAGACCCAGTACTTC. Protein product: CATSARETQYF.

V gene TRBV9 combines with J gene TRBJ1-6; D may be TRBD1 (6 bases). This CDR3 is built from 14 residues. The V gene's germline CDR1 is SGDLS and CDR2 YYNGEE. V dropped 5 bases and J dropped 10 bases, with 16 bases sitting between them. The CDR3 reads CASSLDSADSPLHF. The CDR3 DNA is TGTGCCAGCAGTCTGGACAGTGCGGACTCACCCCTCCACTTT.

CDR3 amino acids: CAWSSQVNQPQHF. The CDR3 region has the DNA TGTGCCTGGAGTAGTCAGGTCAATCAGCCCCAGCATTTT. This chain joins TRBV30 and TRBJ1-5; no firm D call. Trimming removed 2 bases from V and 3 bases from J, with 8 bases in between. This CDR3 is 13 amino acids long. Germline lookup yields CDR1 GTSNPN and CDR2 SVGIG (reference sequence).

V is TRBV6-5 and J is TRBJ2-7, with D possibly being TRBD1 (6 bases). Germline CDR1 and CDR2: MNHEY and SVGAGI. V lost 2 bases to trimming and J lost 6 bases, with 20 bases between them. The CDR3 spans 16 residues. The CDR3 nucleotides read TGTGCCAGCAGTTACACGAACAGGGTTTCGCATTCCGAGCAGTACTTC. This translates into CASSYTNRVSHSEQYF.

The chain recombines TRBV20-1 with TRBJ1-2; D possibly corresponds to TRBD1 (5 bases). Germline-derived CDR1 and CDR2 are DFQATT and SNEGSKA (reference sequence). Trimming took off 5 bases at V and 0 bases at J, with 13 bases between the two ends. There are 14 residues in the CDR3. CDR3 amino acids: CSAGGGEANYGYTF. In nucleotides, the CDR3 is TGCAGTGCTGGTGGGGGGGAAGCTAACTATGGCTACACCTTC.

This clone was picked up a small number of times. This chain uses TRBV6-2 or TRBV6-3 with TRBJ1-5; TRBD1 is a possible D gene (6 bases). The germline V and J ends were trimmed by 4 bases and 5 bases, with 18 bases remaining between them. Germline V gene lookup returns CDR1 MNHEY and CDR2 SVGEGT. The CDR3 spans 16 residues. The CDR3 protein is CASSFSRQAGDQPQHF. In nucleotides, the CDR3 is TGTGCCAGCAGTTTCTCCCGACAGGCCGGGGATCAGCCCCAGCATTTT.

V usage is TRBV19 and J usage is TRBJ1-1; TRBD1 might be the D (5 bases). In germline, CDR1 is LNHDA, CDR2 SQIVND (reference sequence). The CDR3 is made up of 19 amino acids. Trimming stripped 4 bases from V and 0 bases from J, with 24 bases between. CDR3 sequence reads: CASSRNHRSLSLMNTEAFF. The DNA of the CDR3 is TGTGCCAGTAGTAGAAATCACAGGTCCCTTTCCCTTATGAACACTGAAGCTTTCTTT. The variable domain in full, with the rest retrieved from reference TRBV19 and TRBJ1-1, is DGGITQSPKYLFRKEGQNVTLSCEQNLNHDAMYWYRQDPGQGLRLIYYSQIVNDFQKGDIAEGYSVSREKKESFPLTVTSAQKNPTAFYLCASSRNHRSLSLMNTEAFFGQGTRLTVV.

The chain has TRBV7-9 and TRBJ1-1; D is ambiguous. There are 13 residues in the CDR3. In germline, CDR1 is SEHNR, CDR2 FQNEAQ (reference sequence). The V end was cut by 5 bases, the J end by 0 bases, with 7 bases between. For the CDR3, the DNA is TGTGCCAGCAGCCCAGGCATGAACACTGAAGCTTTCTTT. This translates into CASSPGMNTEAFF.